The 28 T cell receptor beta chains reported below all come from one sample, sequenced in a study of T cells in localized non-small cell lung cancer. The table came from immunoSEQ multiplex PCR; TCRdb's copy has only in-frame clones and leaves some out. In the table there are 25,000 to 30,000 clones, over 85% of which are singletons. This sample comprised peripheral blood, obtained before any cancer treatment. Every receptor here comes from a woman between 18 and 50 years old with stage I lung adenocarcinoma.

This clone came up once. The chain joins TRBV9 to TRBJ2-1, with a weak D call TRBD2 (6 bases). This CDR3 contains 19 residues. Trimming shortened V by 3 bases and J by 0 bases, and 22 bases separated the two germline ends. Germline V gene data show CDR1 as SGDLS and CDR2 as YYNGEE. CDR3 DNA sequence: TGTGCCAGCAGCGCCCCCACTGAGGGGCGGGAAGACTCCTACAATGAGCAGTTCTTC. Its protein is CASSAPTEGREDSYNEQFF.

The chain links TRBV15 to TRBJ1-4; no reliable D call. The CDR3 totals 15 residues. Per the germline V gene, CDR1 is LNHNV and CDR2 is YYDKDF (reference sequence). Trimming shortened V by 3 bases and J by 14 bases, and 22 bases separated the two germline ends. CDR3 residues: CATSRSLASVVGLFF. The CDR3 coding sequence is TGTGCCACCAGCAGGTCCCTCGCCAGCGTGGTAGGTCTGTTTTTT.

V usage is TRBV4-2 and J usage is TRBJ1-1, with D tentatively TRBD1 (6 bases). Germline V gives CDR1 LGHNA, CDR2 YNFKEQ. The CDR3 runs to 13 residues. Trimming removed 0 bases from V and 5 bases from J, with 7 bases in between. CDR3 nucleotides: TGTGCCAGCAGCCAAGAAGGGGGGACTGAAGCTTTCTTT. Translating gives CASSQEGGTEAFF.

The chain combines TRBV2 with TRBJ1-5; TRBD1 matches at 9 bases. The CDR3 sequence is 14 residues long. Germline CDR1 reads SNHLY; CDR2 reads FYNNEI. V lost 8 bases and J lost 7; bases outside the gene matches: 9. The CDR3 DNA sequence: TGTGCCAGCGACCCACAGGGGGCCGTGCAGCCCCAGCATTTT. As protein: CASDPQGAVQPQHF.

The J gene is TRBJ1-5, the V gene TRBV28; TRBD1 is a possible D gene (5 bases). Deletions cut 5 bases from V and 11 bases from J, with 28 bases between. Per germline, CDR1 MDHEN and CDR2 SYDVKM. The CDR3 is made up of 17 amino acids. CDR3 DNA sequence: TGTGCCAGCAGTCTTGGCCGCCTAACGGGACTCACGACATCCCAGCATTTT. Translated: CASSLGRLTGLTTSQHF.

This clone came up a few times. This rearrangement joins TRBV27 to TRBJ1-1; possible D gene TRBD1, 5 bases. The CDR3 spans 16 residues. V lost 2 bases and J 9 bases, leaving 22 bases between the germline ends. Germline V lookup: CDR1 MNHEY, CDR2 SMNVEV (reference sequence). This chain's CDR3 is CASSLKAMGTYQKAFF. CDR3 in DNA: TGTGCCAGCAGTTTAAAGGCGATGGGGACCTACCAAAAAGCTTTCTTT.

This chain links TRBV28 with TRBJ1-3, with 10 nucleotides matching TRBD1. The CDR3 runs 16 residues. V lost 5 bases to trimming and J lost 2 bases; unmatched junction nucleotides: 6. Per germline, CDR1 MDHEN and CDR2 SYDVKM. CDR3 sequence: CASSITGQGTGNTIYF. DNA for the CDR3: TGTGCCAGCAGTATAACGGGACAGGGGACTGGAAACACCATATATTTT.

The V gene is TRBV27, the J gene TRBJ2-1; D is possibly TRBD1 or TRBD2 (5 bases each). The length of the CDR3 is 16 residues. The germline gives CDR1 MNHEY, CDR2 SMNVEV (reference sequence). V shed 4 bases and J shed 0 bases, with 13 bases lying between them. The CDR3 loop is CASSSTGGFSYNEQFF. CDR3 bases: TGTGCCAGCAGTTCCACTGGGGGATTCTCCTACAATGAGCAGTTCTTC.

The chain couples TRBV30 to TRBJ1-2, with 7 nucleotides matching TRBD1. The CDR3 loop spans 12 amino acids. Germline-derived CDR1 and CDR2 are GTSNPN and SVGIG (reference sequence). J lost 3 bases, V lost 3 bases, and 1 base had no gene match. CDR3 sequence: CAWSQGDYGYTF. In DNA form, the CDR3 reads TGTGCCTGGAGCCAGGGGGACTATGGCTACACCTTC.

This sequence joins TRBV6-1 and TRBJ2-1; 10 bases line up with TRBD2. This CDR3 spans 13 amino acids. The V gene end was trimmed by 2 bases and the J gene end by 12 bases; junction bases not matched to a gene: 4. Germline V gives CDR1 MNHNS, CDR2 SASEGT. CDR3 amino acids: CASSEIAGGRQFF. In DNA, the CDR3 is TGTGCCAGCAGTGAAATAGCGGGAGGAAGGCAGTTCTTC.

CDR3 DNA: TGTGCCAGCAGCCCAGTTCAGGGTCGGGGCACTGAAGCTTTCTTT. This sequence encodes CASSPVQGRGTEAFF. This chain uses TRBV7-2 with TRBJ1-1, with D possibly being TRBD1 (5 bases). V dropped 5 bases and J dropped 4 bases, with 17 bases sitting between them. The CDR3 contains 15 residues. The germline gives CDR1 SGHTA, CDR2 FQGNSA.

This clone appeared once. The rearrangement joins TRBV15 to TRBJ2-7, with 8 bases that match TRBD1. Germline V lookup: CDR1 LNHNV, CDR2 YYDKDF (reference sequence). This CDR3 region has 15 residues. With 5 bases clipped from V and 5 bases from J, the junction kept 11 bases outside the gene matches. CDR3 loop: CATSLGGQGAHEQYF. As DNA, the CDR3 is TGTGCCACCAGCCTAGGGGGGCAGGGGGCCCACGAGCAGTACTTC.

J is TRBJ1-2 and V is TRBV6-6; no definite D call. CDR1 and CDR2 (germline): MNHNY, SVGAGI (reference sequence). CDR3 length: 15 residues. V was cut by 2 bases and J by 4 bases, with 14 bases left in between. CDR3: CASSYPPSAGYGYTF. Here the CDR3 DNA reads TGTGCCAGCAGTTACCCGCCTTCGGCGGGCTATGGCTACACCTTC.

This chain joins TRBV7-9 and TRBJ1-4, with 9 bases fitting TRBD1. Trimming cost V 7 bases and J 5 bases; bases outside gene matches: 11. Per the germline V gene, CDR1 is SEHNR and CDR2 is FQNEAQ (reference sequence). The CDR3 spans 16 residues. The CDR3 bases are TGTGCCAGCACCTACTCTCCGACAGGGGGGAATGAAAAACTGTTTTTT. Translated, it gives CASTYSPTGGNEKLFF.

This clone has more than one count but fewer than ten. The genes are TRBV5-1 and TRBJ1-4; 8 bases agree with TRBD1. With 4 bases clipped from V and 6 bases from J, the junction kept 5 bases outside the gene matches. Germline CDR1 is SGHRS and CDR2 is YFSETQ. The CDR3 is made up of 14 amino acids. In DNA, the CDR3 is TGCGCCAGCAGCCACGGACAGGGCGATGAAAAACTGTTTTTT. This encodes CASSHGQGDEKLFF. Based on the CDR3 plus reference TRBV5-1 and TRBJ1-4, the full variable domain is KAGVTQTPRYLIKTRGQQVTLSCSPISGHRSVSWYQQTPGQGLQFLFEYFSETQRNKGNFPGRFSGRQFSNSRSEMNVSTLELGDSALYLCASSHGQGDEKLFFGSGTQLSVL.

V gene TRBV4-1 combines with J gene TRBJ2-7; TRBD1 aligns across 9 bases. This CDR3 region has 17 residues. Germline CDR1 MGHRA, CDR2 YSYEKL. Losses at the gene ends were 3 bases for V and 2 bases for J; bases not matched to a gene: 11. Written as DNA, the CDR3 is TGCGCCAGCAGCCAGCAAGGAGGGACAGGGATTACCTACGAGCAGTACTTC. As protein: CASSQQGGTGITYEQYF.

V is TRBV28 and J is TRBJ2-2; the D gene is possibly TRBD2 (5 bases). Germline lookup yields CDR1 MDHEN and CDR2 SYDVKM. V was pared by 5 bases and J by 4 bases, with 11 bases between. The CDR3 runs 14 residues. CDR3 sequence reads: CASSPGLSTGELFF. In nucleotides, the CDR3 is TGTGCCAGCAGTCCCGGACTGAGCACCGGGGAGCTGTTTTTT.

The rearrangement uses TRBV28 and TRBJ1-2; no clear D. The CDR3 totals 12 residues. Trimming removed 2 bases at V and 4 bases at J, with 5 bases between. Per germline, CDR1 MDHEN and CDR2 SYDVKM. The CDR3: CASSLTGYGYTF. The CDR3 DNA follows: TGTGCCAGCAGTTTAACTGGCTATGGCTACACCTTC.

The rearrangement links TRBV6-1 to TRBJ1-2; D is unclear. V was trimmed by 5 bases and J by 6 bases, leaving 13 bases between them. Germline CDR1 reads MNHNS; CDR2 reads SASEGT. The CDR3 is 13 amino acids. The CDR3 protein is CASSNRCCDGYTF. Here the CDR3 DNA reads TGTGCCAGCAGTAACCGGTGTTGCGATGGCTACACCTTC.

The CDR3: CASSGPGLAGVKTDTQYF. The CDR3 DNA is TGCGCCAGCAGTGGGCCCGGACTAGCGGGAGTAAAAACAGATACGCAGTATTTT. The chain carries TRBV10-1 and TRBJ2-3; TRBD2 matches 13 bases. CDR1 and CDR2 (germline): WNHNN, SYGVQD (reference sequence). The CDR3 covers 18 residues. The ends lost 4 bases at V and 3 bases at J; junction bases unmatched: 10.

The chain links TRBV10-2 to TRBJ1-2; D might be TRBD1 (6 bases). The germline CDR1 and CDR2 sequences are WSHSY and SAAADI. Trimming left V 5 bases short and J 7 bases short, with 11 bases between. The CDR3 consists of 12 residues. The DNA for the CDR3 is TGCGCCAGCAGTCCGGGACAATCTGGCTACACCTTC. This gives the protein CASSPGQSGYTF.

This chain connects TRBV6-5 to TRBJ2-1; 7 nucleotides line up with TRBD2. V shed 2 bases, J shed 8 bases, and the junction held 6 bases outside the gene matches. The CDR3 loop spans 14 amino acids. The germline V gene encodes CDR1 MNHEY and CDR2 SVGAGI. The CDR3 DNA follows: TGTGCCAGCAGTTACGGCGGGAGTAGAGATGAGCAGTTCTTC. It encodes CASSYGGSRDEQFF.

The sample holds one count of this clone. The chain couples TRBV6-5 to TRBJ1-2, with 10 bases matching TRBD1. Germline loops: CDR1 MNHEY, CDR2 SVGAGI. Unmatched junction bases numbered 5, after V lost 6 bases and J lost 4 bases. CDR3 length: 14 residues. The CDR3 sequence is CASRAGQGVYGYTF. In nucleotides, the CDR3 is TGTGCCAGCAGGGCAGGACAGGGGGTCTATGGCTACACCTTC.

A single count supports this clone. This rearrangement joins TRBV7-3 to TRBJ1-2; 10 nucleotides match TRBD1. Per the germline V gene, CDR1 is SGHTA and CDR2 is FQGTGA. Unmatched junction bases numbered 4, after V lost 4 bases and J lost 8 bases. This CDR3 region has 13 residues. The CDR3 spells CASSSGTGAGYTF. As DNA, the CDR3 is TGTGCCAGCAGCTCCGGGACAGGGGCGGGCTACACCTTC.

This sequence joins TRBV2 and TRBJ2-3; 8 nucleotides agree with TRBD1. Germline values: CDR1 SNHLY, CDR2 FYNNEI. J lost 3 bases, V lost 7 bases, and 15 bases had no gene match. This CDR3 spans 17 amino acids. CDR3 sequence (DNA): TGTGCCAGCACACGGAGTGGAGCCGGGGACAGGACAGATACGCAGTATTTT. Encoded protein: CASTRSGAGDRTDTQYF.

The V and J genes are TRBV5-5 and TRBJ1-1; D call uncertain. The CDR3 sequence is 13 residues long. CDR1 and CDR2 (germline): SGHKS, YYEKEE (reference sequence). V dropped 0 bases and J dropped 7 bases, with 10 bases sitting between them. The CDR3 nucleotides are TGTGCCAGCAGCTTGGAAGAGGTATATGAAGCTTTCTTT. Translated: CASSLEEVYEAFF.

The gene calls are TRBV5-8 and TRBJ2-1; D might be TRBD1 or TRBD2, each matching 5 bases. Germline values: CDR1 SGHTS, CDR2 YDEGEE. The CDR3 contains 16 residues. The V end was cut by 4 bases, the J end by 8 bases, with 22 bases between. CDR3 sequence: CASSHLDRDVGDEQFF. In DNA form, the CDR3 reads TGTGCCAGCAGCCACCTCGACCGGGACGTGGGCGATGAGCAGTTCTTC.

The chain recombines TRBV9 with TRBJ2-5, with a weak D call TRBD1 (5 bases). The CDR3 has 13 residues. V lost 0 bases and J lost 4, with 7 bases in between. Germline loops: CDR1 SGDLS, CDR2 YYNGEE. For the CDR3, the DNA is TGTGCCAGCAGCGTAGGGCAGGGAGAGACCCAGTACTTC. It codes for CASSVGQGETQYF.